A selection of T cell receptor beta chains follows, all from one sample in a study of control samples from healthy donors and cancer patients. This table comes from immunoSEQ multiplex PCR, and its TCRdb copy is limited to in-frame clones, with some not included. The table includes 80,000 or so clones, around 92% detected once. The sequenced sample was blood. The receptors shown here come from a man in his fifties in good health. The CDR3 runs from the conserved cysteine through the conserved F or W. D genes are given only for firm matches. Expanded clones get a size class; other rows say once, few or many, or leave the size out.

d_call: NA
cdr3_length: 15
clone_size: NA
j_call: TRBJ1-5
v_call: TRBV6-1
cdr3_aa: CASSENRISNQPQHF
cdr3_nt: TGTGCCAGCAGTGAAAATCGGATTAGCAATCAGCCCCAGCATTTT

d_call: NA
cdr3_length: 15
clone_size: NA
j_call: TRBJ2-1
v_call: TRBV15
cdr3_aa: CATSRGVGSYNEQFF
cdr3_nt: TGTGCCACCAGCAGAGGGGTGGGGTCCTACAATGAGCAGTTCTTC

d_call: NA
cdr3_length: 15
clone_size: few
j_call: TRBJ2-3
v_call: TRBV5-5
cdr3_aa: CASSSSSHPTDTQYF
cdr3_nt: TGTGCCAGCAGCTCCTCTAGCCACCCCACAGATACGCAGTATTTT

d_call: TRBD2
cdr3_length: 15
clone_size: NA
j_call: TRBJ2-1
v_call: TRBV7-6
cdr3_aa: CASSSQRGENREQFF
cdr3_nt: TGTGCCAGCAGCTCACAGCGGGGGGAGAATCGGGAGCAGTTCTTC

d_call: NA
cdr3_length: 13
clone_size: once
j_call: TRBJ2-7
v_call: TRBV11-2
cdr3_aa: CASSLDPAYEQYF
cdr3_nt: TGTGCCAGCAGCTTAGACCCAGCCTACGAGCAGTACTTC

d_call: NA
cdr3_length: 13
clone_size: NA
j_call: TRBJ1-1
v_call: TRBV27
cdr3_aa: CASSVGSYTEAFF
cdr3_nt: TGTGCCAGCTCAGTCGGCTCGTACACTGAAGCTTTCTTT

d_call: NA
cdr3_length: 11
clone_size: once
j_call: TRBJ2-1
v_call: TRBV30
cdr3_aa: CAWTTYNEQFF
cdr3_nt: TGTGCCTGGACAACCTACAATGAGCAGTTCTTC

d_call: TRBD1
cdr3_length: 16
clone_size: NA
j_call: TRBJ2-2
v_call: TRBV6-2/TRBV6-3
cdr3_aa: CASSTRDRGRYGELFF
cdr3_nt: TGTGCCAGCAGTACTAGGGACAGGGGGCGATACGGGGAGCTGTTTTTT

d_call: NA
cdr3_length: 13
clone_size: NA
j_call: TRBJ2-2
v_call: TRBV9
cdr3_aa: CASRAWSAGELFF
cdr3_nt: TGTGCCAGCAGAGCCTGGTCGGCCGGGGAGCTGTTTTTT

d_call: NA
cdr3_length: 14
clone_size: NA
j_call: TRBJ1-6
v_call: TRBV5-1
cdr3_aa: CASSPDTSQSPLHF
cdr3_nt: TGCGCCAGCAGCCCGGACACGTCTCAGTCACCCCTCCACTTT

d_call: TRBD2
cdr3_length: 16
clone_size: NA
j_call: TRBJ2-3
v_call: TRBV6-4
cdr3_aa: CASSDSASGDTDTQYF
cdr3_nt: TGTGCCAGCAGTGACTCGGCTAGCGGGGACACAGATACGCAGTATTTT

d_call: NA
cdr3_length: 14
clone_size: few
j_call: TRBJ1-6
v_call: TRBV5-6
cdr3_aa: CASNSGTGNSPLHF
cdr3_nt: TGTGCCAGCAACTCCGGGACTGGCAATTCACCCCTCCACTTT

d_call: TRBD2
cdr3_length: 14
clone_size: NA
j_call: TRBJ2-3
v_call: TRBV6-5
cdr3_aa: CASSYSGGADTQYF
cdr3_nt: TGTGCCAGCAGTTACAGCGGGGGGGCAGATACGCAGTATTTT

d_call: NA
cdr3_length: 13
clone_size: few
j_call: TRBJ1-6
v_call: TRBV6-5
cdr3_aa: CATTGQTNSPLHF
cdr3_nt: TGTGCCACCACGGGACAAACCAATTCACCCCTCCACTTT

d_call: TRBD1
cdr3_length: 13
clone_size: once
j_call: TRBJ2-5
v_call: TRBV30
cdr3_aa: CAWRHRGTETQYF
cdr3_nt: TGTGCCTGGAGGCACAGGGGGACAGAGACCCAGTACTTC

d_call: NA
cdr3_length: 15
clone_size: NA
j_call: TRBJ2-5
v_call: TRBV7-6
cdr3_aa: CASSFIRMSEETQYF
cdr3_nt: TGTGCCAGCAGCTTTATTAGGATGTCAGAGGAGACCCAGTACTTC

d_call: NA
cdr3_length: 11
clone_size: NA
j_call: TRBJ1-1
v_call: TRBV5-4
cdr3_aa: CASSWGGEAFF
cdr3_nt: TGTGCCAGCAGCTGGGGCGGCGAAGCTTTCTTT

d_call: NA
cdr3_length: 12
clone_size: NA
j_call: TRBJ2-7
v_call: TRBV6-1
cdr3_aa: CASSENRVEQYF
cdr3_nt: TGTGCCAGCAGTGAAAACAGGGTCGAGCAGTACTTC

d_call: NA
cdr3_length: 14
clone_size: NA
j_call: TRBJ2-3
v_call: TRBV7-2
cdr3_aa: CASSPGRSTDTQYF
cdr3_nt: TGTGCCAGCAGTCCGGGACGTAGCACAGATACGCAGTATTTT

d_call: NA
cdr3_length: 12
clone_size: once
j_call: TRBJ1-6
v_call: TRBV12-3/TRBV12-4
cdr3_aa: CASSPGPSPLHF
cdr3_nt: TGTGCCAGCAGTCCCGGGCCTTCACCCCTCCACTTT

d_call: NA
cdr3_length: 15
clone_size: NA
j_call: TRBJ1-3
v_call: TRBV15
cdr3_aa: CATSRDGNRGNTIYF
cdr3_nt: TGTGCCACCAGCAGAGACGGGAACAGGGGAAACACCATATATTTT

d_call: TRBD2
cdr3_length: 14
clone_size: NA
j_call: TRBJ2-7
v_call: TRBV5-6
cdr3_aa: CASSLLAGGREQYF
cdr3_nt: TGTGCCAGCAGCTTATTAGCGGGGGGGCGAGAGCAGTACTTC

d_call: NA
cdr3_length: 11
clone_size: NA
j_call: TRBJ2-7
v_call: TRBV5-1
cdr3_aa: CASGTGTEQYF
cdr3_nt: TGCGCCAGCGGAACAGGGACCGAGCAGTACTTC

d_call: NA
cdr3_length: 14
clone_size: NA
j_call: TRBJ2-2
v_call: TRBV15
cdr3_aa: CATSRRKGAGELFF
cdr3_nt: TGTGCCACCAGCAGAAGAAAGGGGGCCGGGGAGCTGTTTTTT

d_call: TRBD1
cdr3_length: 13
clone_size: once
j_call: TRBJ1-1
v_call: TRBV6-5
cdr3_aa: CASSPTGDPEAFF
cdr3_nt: TGTGCCAGCAGTCCCACAGGGGATCCTGAAGCTTTCTTT

d_call: TRBD1
cdr3_length: 13
clone_size: NA
j_call: TRBJ2-7
v_call: TRBV19
cdr3_aa: CASSPRGQVKQYF
cdr3_nt: TGTGCCAGTAGTCCCCGGGGACAGGTAAAGCAGTACTTC

d_call: NA
cdr3_length: 13
clone_size: once
j_call: TRBJ2-3
v_call: TRBV6-5
cdr3_aa: CASSIYSGDTQYF
cdr3_nt: TGTGCCAGCAGCATATATAGCGGAGATACGCAGTATTTT

d_call: TRBD1
cdr3_length: 16
clone_size: NA
j_call: TRBJ1-2
v_call: TRBV5-4
cdr3_aa: CASILYKQGAYYGYTF
cdr3_nt: TGTGCCAGCATCCTGTACAAACAGGGGGCATACTATGGCTACACCTTC

d_call: NA
cdr3_length: 14
clone_size: NA
j_call: TRBJ1-3
v_call: TRBV30
cdr3_aa: CAWSKTISGNTIYF
cdr3_nt: TGTGCCTGGAGTAAGACAATCTCTGGAAACACCATATATTTT

d_call: TRBD1
cdr3_length: 14
clone_size: NA
j_call: TRBJ2-1
v_call: TRBV27
cdr3_aa: CASSRGTAYNEQFF
cdr3_nt: TGTGCCAGCAGTCGTGGGACAGCCTACAATGAGCAGTTCTTC

d_call: TRBD1
cdr3_length: 15
clone_size: NA
j_call: TRBJ1-3
v_call: TRBV5-5
cdr3_aa: CASRPGQTSGNTIYF
cdr3_nt: TGTGCCAGCAGACCGGGACAGACCTCTGGAAACACCATATATTTT

d_call: NA
cdr3_length: 12
clone_size: NA
j_call: TRBJ1-4
v_call: TRBV30
cdr3_aa: CAWMELREKLFF
cdr3_nt: TGTGCCTGGATGGAGTTACGTGAAAAACTGTTTTTT

d_call: NA
cdr3_length: 11
clone_size: NA
j_call: TRBJ2-3
v_call: TRBV29-1
cdr3_aa: CSGMHTDTQYF
cdr3_nt: TGCAGCGGAATGCACACAGATACGCAGTATTTT

d_call: TRBD2
cdr3_length: 17
clone_size: NA
j_call: TRBJ2-1
v_call: TRBV5-1
cdr3_aa: CASSATVAGGQYNEQFF
cdr3_nt: TGCGCCAGCAGCGCCACCGTCGCGGGGGGCCAATACAATGAGCAGTTCTTC

d_call: TRBD2
cdr3_length: 17
clone_size: once
j_call: TRBJ2-2
v_call: TRBV6-2/TRBV6-3
cdr3_aa: CASSPLRTSGGLGELFF
cdr3_nt: TGTGCCAGCAGTCCACTCAGGACTAGCGGGGGTCTCGGGGAGCTGTTTTTT

d_call: NA
cdr3_length: 10
clone_size: NA
j_call: TRBJ1-1
v_call: TRBV6-1
cdr3_aa: CASSETRAFF
cdr3_nt: TGTGCCAGCAGTGAGACGCGAGCTTTCTTT

d_call: NA
cdr3_length: 18
clone_size: few
j_call: TRBJ2-7
v_call: TRBV21-1
cdr3_aa: CASSKIQLSGEYLYEQYF
cdr3_nt: TGTGCCAGCAGCAAAATACAGCTTAGCGGGGAGTACCTCTACGAGCAGTACTTC

d_call: NA
cdr3_length: 18
clone_size: NA
j_call: TRBJ1-2
v_call: TRBV5-1
cdr3_aa: CASSSRAPTGIHNYGYTF
cdr3_nt: TGCGCCAGCAGCTCACGGGCTCCGACAGGAATACATAACTATGGCTACACCTTC

d_call: NA
cdr3_length: 15
clone_size: NA
j_call: TRBJ1-5
v_call: TRBV2
cdr3_aa: CASRGERSGNQPQHF
cdr3_nt: TGTGCCAGCAGGGGGGAGAGAAGCGGCAATCAGCCCCAGCATTTT

d_call: TRBD1
cdr3_length: 16
clone_size: NA
j_call: TRBJ2-2
v_call: TRBV15
cdr3_aa: CATSRDRDRGAGELFF
cdr3_nt: TGTGCCACCAGCAGAGATCGGGACAGGGGGGCCGGGGAGCTGTTTTTT

d_call: NA
cdr3_length: 12
clone_size: NA
j_call: TRBJ1-6
v_call: TRBV19
cdr3_aa: CASSPGGIPLHF
cdr3_nt: TGTGCCAGTAGTCCCGGTGGCATCCCCCTCCACTTT

d_call: TRBD1
cdr3_length: 15
clone_size: NA
j_call: TRBJ2-3
v_call: TRBV6-5
cdr3_aa: CASSPHRGLTDTQYF
cdr3_nt: TGTGCCAGCAGTCCCCATAGGGGGCTAACAGATACGCAGTATTTT

d_call: TRBD1
cdr3_length: 14
clone_size: NA
j_call: TRBJ2-7
v_call: TRBV25-1
cdr3_aa: CASSESGGRYEQYF
cdr3_nt: TGTGCCAGCAGTGAATCAGGGGGCCGGTACGAGCAGTACTTC

d_call: NA
cdr3_length: 12
clone_size: once
j_call: TRBJ2-7
v_call: TRBV29-1
cdr3_aa: CSVGQNSYEQYF
cdr3_nt: TGCAGCGTTGGGCAGAACTCCTACGAGCAGTACTTC

d_call: TRBD1
cdr3_length: 16
clone_size: NA
j_call: TRBJ1-1
v_call: TRBV5-1
cdr3_aa: CASSLGTGLMNTEAFF
cdr3_nt: TGCGCCAGCAGCTTGGGGACAGGACTAATGAACACTGAAGCTTTCTTT

d_call: NA
cdr3_length: 14
clone_size: NA
j_call: TRBJ1-2
v_call: TRBV2
cdr3_aa: CASRADSTNYGYTF
cdr3_nt: TGTGCCAGCAGGGCGGACAGCACGAACTATGGCTACACCTTC

d_call: NA
cdr3_length: 12
clone_size: NA
j_call: TRBJ1-2
v_call: TRBV5-4
cdr3_aa: CASSSGHYGYTF
cdr3_nt: TGTGCCAGCAGCTCCGGACACTATGGCTACACCTTC

d_call: NA
cdr3_length: 14
clone_size: NA
j_call: TRBJ2-2
v_call: TRBV5-1
cdr3_aa: CASSLGVNTGELFF
cdr3_nt: TGCGCCAGCAGCTTGGGCGTTAACACCGGGGAGCTGTTTTTT

d_call: NA
cdr3_length: 14
clone_size: NA
j_call: TRBJ1-2
v_call: TRBV6-1
cdr3_aa: CASSEVQDNYGYTF
cdr3_nt: TGTGCCAGCAGTGAAGTCCAGGATAACTATGGCTACACCTTC

d_call: TRBD1
cdr3_length: 17
clone_size: NA
j_call: TRBJ1-4
v_call: TRBV3-1/TRBV3-2
cdr3_aa: CASSPRGGQATNEKLFF
cdr3_nt: TGTGCCAGCAGCCCGCGCGGAGGACAGGCAACTAATGAAAAACTGTTTTTT

d_call: NA
cdr3_length: 15
clone_size: NA
j_call: TRBJ1-3
v_call: TRBV7-9
cdr3_aa: CASTPKRRFGNTIYF
cdr3_nt: TGTGCCAGCACCCCCAAACGAAGGTTCGGAAACACCATATATTTT

d_call: NA
cdr3_length: 15
clone_size: NA
j_call: TRBJ1-2
v_call: TRBV27
cdr3_aa: CASSPRGGGSHGYTF
cdr3_nt: TGTGCCAGCAGTCCTCGAGGGGGAGGTTCCCATGGCTACACCTTC